Listed below are T cell receptor beta chains from one sample, sequenced in a study of blood T cell repertoires in COVID-19. Assay used: immunoSEQ multiplex PCR; TCRdb lists only in-frame clones, some missing. Among hundreds of thousands of clones, around 88% were seen once, and the ten largest hold 6% to 6.5%. The sequenced material came from PBMCs or T cells enriched from blood (not recorded which). The receptor source for this set is a woman aged 40 to 55 who had recovered from COVID-19. The CDR3 runs from the conserved cysteine through the conserved F or W. The order of the fields is J gene, V gene, clone size, D gene, CDR3 DNA, CDR3 protein. A D gene is named only where the DNA matches it firmly. Only some rows state a clone size, as once, few, many or a class for expanded clones.

>TRBJ1-2|TRBV23-1|.|.
TGCGCCAGCAGCGATGGGCGCTTCCAAGGCTACACCTTC
CASSDGRFQGYTF
>TRBJ2-7|TRBV28|.|TRBD2
TGTGCCAGCAGTGTCGCTCTGGGCGGGAGCTACGAGCAGTACTTC
CASSVALGGSYEQYF
>TRBJ2-1|TRBV30|.|TRBD2
TGTGCCTCGCAGCGGGACTCCTACAATGAGCAGTTCTTC
CASQRDSYNEQFF
>TRBJ2-1|TRBV2|.|TRBD2
TGTGCCAGCAGTGTGGGGCTAGCGGGAGGAGGTGAGCAGTTCTTC
CASSVGLAGGGEQFF
>TRBJ2-2|TRBV11-1|.|TRBD2
TGTGCCAGCAGCACTAGCGACACCGGGGAGCTGTTTTTT
CASSTSDTGELFF
>TRBJ2-1|TRBV18|.|TRBD2
TGTGCCAGCTCACCACGGGGACTACTAAATGAGCAGTTCTTC
CASSPRGLLNEQFF
>TRBJ2-7|TRBV7-6|.|TRBD2
TGTGCCAGCAGCGTATCTAGCGGGGAAAGCGAGCAGTACTTC
CASSVSSGESEQYF
>TRBJ1-1|TRBV2|.|.
TGTGCCAGCAGCGCGGACATGAACACTGAAGCTTTCTTT
CASSADMNTEAFF
>TRBJ1-5|TRBV19|.|TRBD1
TGTGCCAGTAGTATCGCCGGGACAGGGGGCTATCAGCCCCAGCATTTT
CASSIAGTGGYQPQHF
>TRBJ2-1|TRBV7-2|.|.
TGTGCCAGCAGTTGGGGCCAGCCCTACAATGAGCAGTTCTTC
CASSWGQPYNEQFF
>TRBJ1-6|TRBV28|.|TRBD1
TGTGCCAGCAGTCCTAACTTGGGACAGGGGGGGTATTCACCCCTCCACTTT
CASSPNLGQGGYSPLHF
>TRBJ2-7|TRBV7-8|.|.
TGTGCCAGCAGCTTAGTAAGGCGGAAAAGCTCCTACGAGCAGTACTTC
CASSLVRRKSSYEQYF
>TRBJ2-1|TRBV6-2/TRBV6-3|once|.
TGTGCCAGCAGTGTACGACTACAGGGCGGTGTGCAGTTCTTC
CASSVRLQGGVQFF
>TRBJ2-7|TRBV7-3|.|TRBD2
TGTGCCAGCAGCGCGGGAGCGCGGGACTACGAGCAGTACTTC
CASSAGARDYEQYF
>TRBJ2-3|TRBV18|.|.
TGTGCCAGCTCACCGGGGGCAGTCACCGAGAGTAAAGATACGCAGTATTTT
CASSPGAVTESKDTQYF
>TRBJ2-2|TRBV9|.|TRBD1
TGTGCCAGCAGCGTAGAGGGGTCGGGACAGGGGGACACCGGGGAGCTGTTTTTT
CASSVEGSGQGDTGELFF
>TRBJ2-2|TRBV28|.|TRBD1
TGTGCCAGCAGACTCGACAGGGTGCGAACCGGGGAGCTGTTTTTT
CASRLDRVRTGELFF
>TRBJ2-3|TRBV29-1|.|TRBD2
TGCAGCGTTGAAGGTGGGGGACTAGCGGGAGTCCTAGATACGCAGTATTTT
CSVEGGGLAGVLDTQYF
>TRBJ2-5|TRBV10-3|.|TRBD1
TGTGCCATCAGTGTCGGGACAGGGGTCCAAGAGACCCAGTACTTC
CAISVGTGVQETQYF
>TRBJ2-3|TRBV2|.|.
TGTGCCAGAAGCCCCGGGAGTAGCACAGATACGCAGTATTTT
CARSPGSSTDTQYF
>TRBJ1-6|TRBV18|.|TRBD1
TGTGCCAGCTCACCAACAGGACAGGGGGGTAATTCACCCCTCCACTTT
CASSPTGQGGNSPLHF
>TRBJ2-2|TRBV7-8|.|.
TGTGCCAGCAGCTCCTCTATATACGGGTCGAACACCGGGGAGCTGTTTTTT
CASSSSIYGSNTGELFF
>TRBJ2-7|TRBV18|once|TRBD2
TGTGCCAGCTCAAACGGACTAGCAGATAGCTACGAGCAGTACTTC
CASSNGLADSYEQYF
>TRBJ2-7|TRBV2|.|.
TGTGCCAGCAGTGGGGTGGGCAGAAACTACGAGCAGTACTTC
CASSGVGRNYEQYF
>TRBJ2-1|TRBV5-6|.|TRBD2
TGTGCCAGCAGCACGGGAGGAGGGAAGAATGAGCAGTTCTTC
CASSTGGGKNEQFF
>TRBJ1-2|TRBV2|.|.
TGTGCCAGCAGGCAGGAACCGAACTATGGCTACACCTTC
CASRQEPNYGYTF
>TRBJ2-3|TRBV6-6|.|.
TGTGCCAGCACCTACAGCGGCGCCGCAGATACGCAGTATTTT
CASTYSGAADTQYF
>TRBJ1-2|TRBV3-1/TRBV3-2|.|.
TGTGCCAGCAGCCAAGGCGGCTATGGCTACACCTTC
CASSQGGYGYTF
>TRBJ2-7|TRBV7-8|.|.
TGTGCCAGCAGCCTAACCTTTGCTAGCGACTCCTACGAGCAGTACTTC
CASSLTFASDSYEQYF
>TRBJ2-5|TRBV28|.|TRBD2
TGTGCCAGCGAAACTAGCGGGAGCCCAGAGACCCAGTACTTC
CASETSGSPETQYF
>TRBJ1-5|TRBV28|.|.
TGTGCCAGCAACATTGAGGGGGATCAGCCCCAGCATTTT
CASNIEGDQPQHF
>TRBJ2-7|TRBV9|few|.
TGTGCCAGCAGCGTAGCCCCGGGACAGGGACTAGACGAGCAGTACTTC
CASSVAPGQGLDEQYF
>TRBJ1-3|TRBV7-9|.|TRBD1
TGTGCCAGCAGCTCCGATCGGACAGGGTCTGGAAACACCATATATTTT
CASSSDRTGSGNTIYF
>TRBJ2-3|TRBV7-3|once|TRBD2
TGTGCCAGCAGCTTAACGAGGGTGGGAGGGGGCACAGATACGCAGTATTTT
CASSLTRVGGGTDTQYF
>TRBJ2-5|TRBV12-2|.|.
TGTGCAAGTCGCCACCCCAAACCCCCAGTGGGAGGAATCCAAGAGACCCAGTACTTC
CASRHPKPPVGGIQETQYF
>TRBJ2-3|TRBV10-3|.|TRBD1
TGTGCCATCAGTGACTCAATCCGGGACAGGGGGCAAGATACGCAGTATTTT
CAISDSIRDRGQDTQYF
>TRBJ1-1|TRBV19|.|.
TGTGCCAGTAGTATTGCGGGGACCCTTAACACTGAAGCTTTCTTT
CASSIAGTLNTEAFF
>TRBJ2-3|TRBV3-1/TRBV3-2|.|TRBD2
TGTGCCAGCAGCCAAGGGCGGAGCGGGAGGGTGACAGATACGCAGTATTTT
CASSQGRSGRVTDTQYF
>TRBJ1-1|TRBV7-2|.|.
TGTGCCAGCAGCTTACAGGGTTACACTGAAGCTTTCTTT
CASSLQGYTEAFF
>TRBJ1-6|TRBV7-2|.|TRBD1
TGTGCCAGCAGCCTCACAGGGGTTAATTCACCCCTCCACTTT
CASSLTGVNSPLHF
>TRBJ2-7|TRBV28|.|TRBD1
TGTGCCACATTGGGGACAGGGGATTACGAGCAGTACTTC
CATLGTGDYEQYF
>TRBJ1-6|TRBV27|.|TRBD1
TGTGCCAGCAGTTCCCGCAGGGACAGGGAATATCCTAATTCACCCCTCCACTTT
CASSSRRDREYPNSPLHF
>TRBJ2-7|TRBV7-2|.|TRBD2
TGTGCCAGCAGCTTCGGGAGGGCCCGCGAGCAGTACTTC
CASSFGRAREQYF
>TRBJ2-5|TRBV14|.|.
TGTGCCAGCAGCCCCCTAGCGAACGGGGAGACCCAGTACTTC
CASSPLANGETQYF
>TRBJ2-1|TRBV6-5|.|.
TGTGCCAGCAGCGTCACAGGGTATGAGCAGTTCTTC
CASSVTGYEQFF
>TRBJ2-1|TRBV5-1|.|TRBD2
TGCGCCAGCAGCTTGGTAGCGGGAGGGACCAATGAGCAGTTCTTC
CASSLVAGGTNEQFF
>TRBJ1-1|TRBV5-1|.|.
TGCGCCAGCAGCTTGTACGGGTCAGGGAAGAACACTGAAGCTTTCTTT
CASSLYGSGKNTEAFF
>TRBJ2-2|TRBV6-5|.|.
TGTGCCAGCAGTTACTCGAGACTCCGCACCGGGGAGCTGTTTTTT
CASSYSRLRTGELFF
>TRBJ2-7|TRBV11-2|.|TRBD1
TGTGCCAGCAGCTTGGCCAGGGGGCCCTCCTACGAGCAGTACTTC
CASSLARGPSYEQYF
>TRBJ1-5|TRBV19|once|.
TGTGCCAGTAGTATAGGCGGCTATCAGCCCCAGCATTTT
CASSIGGYQPQHF
>TRBJ1-2|TRBV27|.|TRBD1
TGTGCCACCAGGGGTACTCGACAGGGAAACTATGGCTACACCTTC
CATRGTRQGNYGYTF